One sample yielded the 9 T cell receptor beta chains listed below, sequenced in a study of OX40 agonist ivuxolimab in advanced cancers. This table comes from immunoSEQ multiplex PCR, and its TCRdb copy is limited to in-frame clones, with some not included. The sample has 78,000 or so clones, more than 70% seen once; the top ten hold around 0.73%. Sequencing was performed on CD4+ or CD8+ T cells sorted from blood, taken in a trial of the OX40 agonist ivuxolimab. These receptors were collected from an adult with an advanced solid tumor such as melanoma, head and neck, liver or kidney cancer.

The chain couples TRBV19 to TRBJ1-2; D is ambiguous. The germline V and J ends were trimmed by 5 bases and 4 bases, with 14 bases remaining between them. CDR3 size: 14 residues. Germline CDR1 and CDR2: LNHDA and SQIVND (reference sequence). The CDR3 sequence is CASSLMERFYGYTF. CDR3 DNA: TGTGCCAGTAGTTTGATGGAAAGGTTCTATGGCTACACCTTC.

The chain is built from TRBV6-6 and TRBJ1-5; TRBD1 is a possible D gene (6 bases). This CDR3 contains 14 residues. The germline gives CDR1 MNHNY, CDR2 SVGAGI (reference sequence). The ends were cut back, 7 bases at V and 6 bases at J, with 16 bases in the middle. CDR3 residues: CASTPGGRGQPQHF. For the CDR3, the DNA is TGTGCCAGCACCCCCGGGGGCAGGGGTCAGCCCCAGCATTTT.

J is TRBJ2-5 and V is TRBV7-9; D unresolved. The DNA end lines up better with TRBJ2-7; the J call may be wrong. The CDR3 runs 12 residues. CDR1 and CDR2 (germline): SEHNR, FQNEAQ (reference sequence). The CDR3 sequence is CASSYITDEQYF. The CDR3 region has the DNA TGTGCCAGCAGCTATATTACGGACGAGCAGTACTTC.

The chain combines TRBV18 with TRBJ1-3; D is perhaps TRBD1 (6 bases). V lost 3 bases and J 0 bases, leaving 12 bases between the germline ends. Germline lookup yields CDR1 KGHSH and CDR2 LQKENI. CDR3 length: 16 residues. In DNA, the CDR3 is TGTGCCAGCTCACCCTCAGGGGCGAACTCTGGAAACACCATATATTTT. It encodes CASSPSGANSGNTIYF.

V and J are TRBV2 and TRBJ2-7, with D maybe TRBD2 (5 bases). V lost 0 bases and J 4 bases, leaving 16 bases between the germline ends. Germline loops: CDR1 SNHLY, CDR2 FYNNEI. This CDR3 has 16 residues. The CDR3 nucleotides read TGTGCCAGCAGTGAAGCGCGGGCTAGCAGTCATTACGAGCAGTACTTC. It yields the protein CASSEARASSHYEQYF.

The rearrangement links TRBV11-2 to TRBJ1-1; no definite D call. The CDR3 is made up of 11 amino acids. V gave up 6 bases and J gave up 7 bases, with 9 bases separating them. CDR1 SGHAT and CDR2 FQNNGV come from the germline V gene. Here the CDR3 reads CASRSGYEAFF. CDR3 DNA: TGTGCCAGCAGGTCGGGGTATGAAGCTTTCTTT. Full variable domain (outside the CDR3, taken from reference TRBV11-2 and TRBJ1-1): EAGVAQSPRYKIIEKRQSVAFWCNPISGHATLYWYQQILGQGPKLLIQFQNNGVVDDSQLPKDRFSAERLKGVDSTLKIQPAKLEDSAVYLCASRSGYEAFFGQGTRLTVV.

The V gene is TRBV27, the J gene TRBJ2-5; 9 positions match TRBD1. Germline trimming cut 5 bases from V and 7 bases from J; bases unmatched to any gene: 14. Germline V gene data show CDR1 as MNHEY and CDR2 as SMNVEV (reference sequence). The CDR3 is 16 amino acids. The CDR3 region has the DNA TGTGCCAGCAGTCTCAAGCCCCCCGGGACAGGGCGGACCCAGTACTTC. Protein sequence: CASSLKPPGTGRTQYF.

The V call is TRBV11-3, the J call TRBJ1-1; perhaps TRBD1 as D (5 bases). CDR1 SGHNT and CDR2 YENEEA come from the germline V gene. The CDR3 is 13 residues long. Trimming cost V 5 bases and J 5 bases, with 12 bases left between them. This chain's CDR3 is CASSGGVFTEAFF. The CDR3 DNA sequence: TGTGCCAGCAGCGGAGGGGTTTTTACTGAAGCTTTCTTT.

As DNA, the CDR3 is TGCGCCAGCAGCAGTGGTTCGACAGTCGCTGGCTACACCTTC. Protein sequence: CASSSGSTVAGYTF. The chain carries TRBV5-1 and TRBJ1-2; tentative D call: TRBD1 (5 bases). The CDR3 runs to 14 residues. Germline V gene data show CDR1 as SGHRS and CDR2 as YFSETQ. V was pared by 4 bases and J by 7 bases, with 17 bases between.